The 21 T cell receptor beta chains below all came from one sample that was sequenced in a study of T cells in narcolepsy. Profiling relied on immunoSEQ multiplex PCR, and the TCRdb table lists in-frame clones only, not all of them. The sample consists of some 32,000 clones, roughly four fifths of them appearing once. The sample consisted of CD45RA- memory CD4+ T cells from PBMCs. The receptors were gathered from a human donor with narcolepsy.

The chain couples TRBV9 to TRBJ2-7; D unresolved. This CDR3 has 13 residues. The germline V and J ends were trimmed by 3 bases and 6 bases, with 13 bases remaining between them. Germline CDR1 is SGDLS and CDR2 is YYNGEE. This CDR3 reads CASSASYAREQYF. CDR3 nucleotides: TGTGCCAGCAGCGCGAGTTACGCCCGCGAGCAGTACTTC.

The V and J genes are TRBV7-2 and TRBJ2-3; 10 bases agree with TRBD1. In germline, CDR1 is SGHTA, CDR2 FQGNSA. CDR3 length: 16 residues. The junction had 12 bases not matched to a gene; V was cut back by 5 bases and J by 7 bases. The CDR3 region is CASSPLGQGTGNTQYF. The DNA for the CDR3 is TGTGCCAGCAGCCCCCTGGGACAGGGGACCGGGAATACGCAGTATTTT.

The V and J genes are TRBV28 and TRBJ1-2; D may be TRBD1 (5 bases). V was pared by 8 bases and J by 6 bases, with 13 bases between. The CDR3 has 12 amino acids. Germline V gene sequence: CDR1 MDHEN, CDR2 SYDVKM. CDR3 coding DNA: TGTGCCAGCTTGGACATGGTCGATGGCTACACCTTC. It yields the protein CASLDMVDGYTF.

The V gene is TRBV18, the J gene TRBJ2-1, with D perhaps matching TRBD2 (7 bases). The CDR3 covers 15 residues. Between the trimmed V and J ends, which lost 1 base and 7 bases, there was a span of 14 bases. From germline, CDR1 is KGHSH and CDR2 LQKENI. The CDR3, as DNA: TGTGCCAGCTCACCACGGGGGGGCGATATGAATGAGCAGTTCTTC. Its protein is CASSPRGGDMNEQFF.

This clone was picked up one time. The J gene is TRBJ2-1, the V gene TRBV29-1; no definite D call. Germline lookup yields CDR1 SQVTM and CDR2 ANQGSEA. The V and J ends lost 8 bases and 0 bases respectively, with 20 bases between them. The CDR3 is 16 residues long. The CDR3 DNA reads as TGCAGCACCCCCCGGAAGGGCTCGAGCTCCTACAATGAGCAGTTCTTC. It translates to CSTPRKGSSSYNEQFF.

Note on this clone: This is likely a read error, given that the CDR3 carries no conserved phenylalanine or tryptophan at its end. It is unclear where the CDR3 begins or ends on the DNA, so no DNA is shown, and the CDR3 is as TCRdb lists it. The J gene is TRBJ2-7, the V gene TRBV18; TRBD2 is the table's D call, not checked against the DNA. Germline loops: CDR1 KGHSH, CDR2 LQKENI. The CDR3 spans 13 amino acids, including both terminal residues. The chain's CDR3 is CASSQTKGSQGLL.

The rearrangement joins TRBV10-3 to TRBJ1-2, with D uncertain. The CDR3 is 13 residues long. CDR1 and CDR2 from the germline V gene are ENHRY and SYGVKD. The ends were cut back, 2 bases at V and 2 bases at J, with 6 bases in the middle. The CDR3 reads CAISERQNYGYTF. The CDR3 DNA reads TGTGCCATCAGTGAGAGGCAAAACTATGGCTACACCTTC.

V gene TRBV14 combines with J gene TRBJ1-4; a possible D gene is TRBD1 (5 bases). V was clipped by 3 bases and J by 3 bases, with 14 bases between them. CDR3 length equals 16 residues. Germline V gene sequence: CDR1 SGHDN, CDR2 FVKESK. CDR3 in amino acids: CASSHYQGGANEKLFF. CDR3 sequence (DNA): TGTGCCAGCAGCCATTATCAAGGAGGGGCTAATGAAAAACTGTTTTTT.

In its sample, this clone was seen once. V and J are TRBV5-1 and TRBJ2-7; 11 bases agree with TRBD2. Germline-derived CDR1 and CDR2 are SGHRS and YFSETQ. Trimming removed 2 bases from V and 5 bases from J; junction bases left unmatched: 6. The CDR3 has 15 residues. CDR3 sequence: CASSLTGTSGDEQYF. DNA of the CDR3: TGCGCCAGCAGCTTAACCGGGACTAGCGGTGACGAGCAGTACTTC.

The chain links TRBV6-5 to TRBJ2-7; D is possibly TRBD2 (5 bases). Germline V gene lookup returns CDR1 MNHEY and CDR2 SVGAGI. The CDR3 has 13 residues. Trimming took off 2 bases at V and 6 bases at J, with 11 bases between the two ends. This CDR3 reads CASSYLGSSEQYF. The CDR3 DNA sequence: TGTGCCAGCAGTTACCTGGGGAGTTCCGAGCAGTACTTC.

The chain uses TRBV9 and TRBJ1-3; TRBD1 matches 8 bases. J was trimmed by 2 bases and V by 5 bases; bases with no gene match: 3. This CDR3 region has 14 residues. Germline CDR1 is SGDLS and CDR2 is YYNGEE. The CDR3 coding sequence is TGTGCCAGCAGGGCAGGGGGCGCTGGAAACACCATATATTTT. Residues: CASRAGGAGNTIYF.

The chain uses TRBV18 and TRBJ1-1; 7 bases match TRBD1. The germline CDR1 and CDR2 sequences are KGHSH and LQKENI. The V segment lost 3 bases and the J segment 4 bases; nucleotides outside the gene matches: 2. This CDR3 region has 13 residues. The CDR3 reads CASSPGQLTEAFF. The DNA for the CDR3 is TGTGCCAGCTCACCGGGACAGCTCACTGAAGCTTTCTTT.

The chain has TRBV5-1 and TRBJ2-7, with 15 bases fitting TRBD2. V was pared by 0 bases and J by 6 bases, with 1 base of the junction left unmatched. CDR1 and CDR2 (germline): SGHRS, YFSETQ. The CDR3 totals 15 residues. CDR3 sequence reads: CASSLEGLAGGEQYF. The CDR3 coding sequence is TGCGCCAGCAGCTTGGAGGGACTAGCGGGGGGCGAGCAGTACTTC.

V gene TRBV6-6 combines with J gene TRBJ1-5; possibly TRBD1 for D (6 bases). Germline V gene data show CDR1 as MNHNY and CDR2 as SVGAGI (reference sequence). The V gene lost 1 base and the J gene lost 3 bases, with 7 bases spanning the gap. The CDR3 is made up of 14 amino acids. CDR3 protein: CASSYYRDNQPQHF. CDR3 coding DNA: TGTGCCAGCAGTTACTACAGGGACAATCAGCCCCAGCATTTT.

The rearrangement uses TRBV7-1 and TRBJ1-2, with unresolved D. TRBV7-1 is an ORF for which the function is uncertain. The CDR3 runs 17 residues. V lost 5 bases to trimming and J lost 4 bases, with 23 bases between them. CDR3 nucleotide sequence: TGTGCCAGCAGCGTTACAGATTACGAGGGAAAGACCTATGGCTACACCTTC. As protein: CASSVTDYEGKTYGYTF.

This chain uses TRBV7-9 with TRBJ2-3; D possibly matches TRBD1 or TRBD2 (6 bases each). Trimming pared 4 bases from V and 0 bases from J, leaving 11 bases between. The CDR3 sequence is 15 residues long. The germline gives CDR1 SEHNR, CDR2 FQNEAQ (reference sequence). Written as DNA, the CDR3 is TGTGCCAGCAGCTCCCAGGGGACTAGCACAGATACGCAGTATTTT. This gives the protein CASSSQGTSTDTQYF.

The gene calls are TRBV5-5 and TRBJ2-3; no clear D. Germline V CDR1 and CDR2: SGHKS, YYEKEE (reference sequence). The V end was cut by 0 bases, the J end by 9 bases, with 8 bases between. This CDR3 is built from 12 residues. This CDR3 is CASSLDGQTQYF. Here the CDR3 DNA reads TGTGCCAGCAGCTTGGACGGTCAAACGCAGTATTTT.

The chain's CDR3 is CASSLWGASTAEGQPQHF. CDR3 DNA: TGTGCCAGCAGCTTGTGGGGGGCTAGCACCGCCGAAGGTCAGCCCCAGCATTTT. This chain links TRBV5-6 with TRBJ1-5; D may be TRBD1 (6 bases). The CDR3 extends over 18 amino acids. Germline V gene data show CDR1 as SGHDT and CDR2 as YYEEEE. V lost 1 base to trimming and J lost 6 bases, with 23 bases between them.

The CDR3 region is CASSQESGDDYGYTF. DNA of the CDR3: TGTGCCAGCAGCCAAGAGTCGGGGGACGACTATGGCTACACCTTC. The chain couples TRBV4-2 to TRBJ1-2; possible D gene TRBD1, 5 bases. Trimming shortened V by 0 bases and J by 3 bases, and 11 bases separated the two germline ends. This CDR3 has 15 residues. Germline V gene lookup returns CDR1 LGHNA and CDR2 YNFKEQ.

The rearrangement joins TRBV30 to TRBJ1-5, with 7 nucleotides matching TRBD1. J gave up 7 bases and V 3 bases, and 9 bases lay outside the gene matches. The CDR3 spans 14 residues. Germline V gene lookup returns CDR1 GTSNPN and CDR2 SVGIG (reference sequence). CDR3 residues: CAWRGTGEGQPQHF. CDR3 DNA: TGTGCCTGGAGGGGCACAGGGGAAGGGCAGCCCCAGCATTTT.

This chain uses TRBV7-6 with TRBJ2-7; TRBD1 matches 8 bases. Germline V gene sequence: CDR1 SGHVS, CDR2 FNYEAQ. This CDR3 comprises 15 residues. Trimming removed 5 bases from V and 3 bases from J; junction bases left unmatched: 9. CDR3 coding DNA: TGTGCCAGCAGCATAATTCAGGGGGCGAACTACGAGCAGTACTTC. This codes for CASSIIQGANYEQYF.